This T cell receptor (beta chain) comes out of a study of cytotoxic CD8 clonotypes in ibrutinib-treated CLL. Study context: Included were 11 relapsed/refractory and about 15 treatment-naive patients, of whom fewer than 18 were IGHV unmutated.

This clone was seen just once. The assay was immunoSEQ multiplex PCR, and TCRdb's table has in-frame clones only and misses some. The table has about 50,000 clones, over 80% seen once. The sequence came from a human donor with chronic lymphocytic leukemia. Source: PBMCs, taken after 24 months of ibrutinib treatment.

CDR3: CAWTVAGGPRETQYF. In DNA form, the CDR3 reads TGTGCCTGGACCGTTGCGGGAGGCCCCCGGGAGACCCAGTACTTC. The gene calls are TRBV30 and TRBJ2-5, with 8 bases matching TRBD2. Germline lookup yields CDR1 GTSNPN and CDR2 SVGIG (reference sequence). This CDR3 region has 15 residues. V lost 4 bases to trimming and J lost 5 bases; unmatched junction nucleotides: 12.